This T cell receptor (beta chain) was retrieved from a study of OX40 agonist ivuxolimab in advanced cancers. About the study as a whole: Ivuxolimab was an agonistic, fully human IgG2 monoclonal antibody directed against OX40 (CD134), a costimulatory receptor. Intravenous ivuxolimab was administered to patients every 2 weeks at six dose levels: 0.01, 0.1, 0.3, 1.5, 3 and 10 mg/kg. Of the roughly 51 dose-escalation patients, hepatocellular carcinoma was present in 19, melanoma in about 15, renal cell carcinoma in 9 and head and neck cancer in 9. In the dose-escalation cohort, about four fifths of patients were male, and the mean age was roughly 60 years with a range of roughly 23 to 90. Patients were allowed to have had prior anti-PD-1, anti-PD-L1 or anti-CTLA-4 therapy, and 40% of the dose-escalation patients had previously received checkpoint inhibitors. Three dose-escalation patients achieved partial responses, one with hepatocellular carcinoma and two with cutaneous melanoma. The point of sequencing TCRbeta in the periphery was to test whether ivuxolimab changed TCR sequence diversity and drove clonal T-cell expansion. The monotherapy dose-escalation portion (N ≈ 56 patients) of the phase I ivuxolimab trial is reported in the paper. Study-wide findings and limitations: After ivuxolimab, more expanded clones were found on average in CD8+ T cells than in CD4+ T cells. At doses of 0.1 to 3.0 mg/kg, clonal expansion of both CD4+ and CD8+ blood T cells was observed from baseline to week 6. Low levels of normalized T-cell clonal expansion were also seen in some nonresponding patients. The antigen specificity of the clonally expanded peripheral T cells was not determined. Partial responders in the 0.1-3.0 mg/kg groups had among the lowest normalized peripheral clonal expansion, especially among CD8+ T cells.

Genomic DNA was extracted from sorted cells for sequencing of the TCRbeta CDR3 region. TCRbeta CDR3 regions were sequenced using the immunoSEQ Assay. The table comes from immuneACCESS by way of TCRdb, which keeps in-frame sequences with V and J called. Part of the clones is missing from these tables; in studies checked, under half for an unresolved V gene and the rest for unknown reasons. The sample has tens of thousands of clones on record, roughly nine tenths of them singletons. Just over 14% of the sample comes from the top ten. The trial excluded patients who had a history of autoimmune disease or were on systemic immunosuppression. In every dose cohort, peripheral blood was drawn for TCR sequencing at baseline, cycle 4 day 1, and cycle 7 day 1. The samples were drawn from a first-in-human, open-label, multicenter phase I dose-escalation trial of ivuxolimab. Adults with locally advanced or metastatic head and neck squamous cell, hepatocellular, melanoma or renal cell carcinoma were enrolled in the trial. CD4+ and CD8+ T cells were sorted separately from peripheral blood before TCR sequencing.

A word on this clone: No antigen is known for it. There are no base qualities to consult, and no much larger clone falls within one base. At the DNA level, this CDR3 is encoded by other sequences in the same sample as well.

This TCR came from an adult with an advanced solid tumor such as melanoma, head and neck, liver or kidney cancer. The sample in question was CD4+ or CD8+ T cells sorted from blood, obtained in a trial of the OX40 agonist ivuxolimab.

The DNA is TGTGCCAGCAGACCCGGGACTAGCGGGCCACTAGATACGCAGTATTTT. Its product reads: CASRPGTSGPLDTQYF. The rearrangement combines TRBV27 with TRBJ2-3, with 12 central nucleotides matching TRBD2. From the cysteine up to the phenylalanine, the CDR3 has a length of 16 residues. Only CDR3 DNA remains: 48 bases, in frame from the first base. Trimming takes 6 bases off V and 5 bases off J; junction bases not matched to a gene: 9. The germline V gene (reference sequence) yields MNHEY for CDR1 and SMNVEV for CDR2.